This entry describes one T cell receptor beta chain. Its target is unknown. The same CDR3 arises from other DNA sequences in this sample as well. With 60 Vbeta and 13 Jbeta primers, the PCR was carried out. Using immunoSEQ multiplex PCR, the repertoire was profiled, and TCRdb retains in-frame clones only, with some absent. The sample carries about 130,000 clones, about 71% recorded once. This CDR3 region has 14 residues. Trimming removed 3 bases at V and 0 bases at J, with 7 bases between. Germline CDR1 is SEHNR and CDR2 is FQNEAQ (reference sequence). These data are taken from a study of cytomegalovirus exposure and HLA in healthy donors. Study-wide results and caveats: A later analysis appeared to link common viral pathogens to several of the most significant clusters. Presence/absence analysis assumed near-uniform sequencing depth across donors. Immune exposure was documented only through CMV serostatus. Cytomegalovirus-associated TCR beta chains were listed, numbering approximately 150.

The source is a woman aged 55-70 years in good health and CMV-seropositive. Specimen: PBMCs. The rearrangement joins TRBV7-9 to TRBJ2-3; D possibly corresponds to TRBD1 (5 bases). DNA for the CDR3: TGTGCCAGCAGCTTGGGGCAGAGCACAGATACGCAGTATTTT. The encoded protein is CASSLGQSTDTQYF.